This T cell receptor (beta chain) was documented in a study of blood T cell repertoires in COVID-19. This CDR3 comprises 18 residues. The V gene end was trimmed by 0 bases and the J gene end by 3 bases; junction bases not matched to a gene: 10. From germline, CDR1 is SGDLS and CDR2 YYNGEE. Under the authors' procedure: The authors estimated nucleated cell counts from reference gene primer amplification. Libraries were prepared by immunoSEQ multiplex PCR; TCRdb keeps only in-frame clonotypes and omits some of them. V and J calls and clone size are those listed in that table; D and trimming were worked out from the DNA. Here the sample spans 180,000 or so clones, roughly 76% being singletons.

The receptor's source is a woman aged 50 to 65 with active or convalescent COVID-19. Source material: peripheral blood. The rearrangement links TRBV9 to TRBJ2-2, with 8 bases that match TRBD2. The DNA of the CDR3 is TGTGCCAGCAGCGTAGAGCGGGGGATGGCCACCGACACCGGGGAGCTGTTTTTT. This gives the protein CASSVERGMATDTGELFF.